In this sample, the clone carrying this TCR beta chain turned up a few times. Per the germline V gene, CDR1 is DFQATT and CDR2 is SNEGSKA (reference sequence). Trimming at V came to 2 bases and at J to 9 bases, leaving 5 bases not matched to a gene. The CDR3 contains 13 residues. A single record per CDR3 protein comes from TCRdb applying MiXCR to the RT-PCR reads. The sample includes about 700,000 distinct CDR3 sequences, 14% of them seen just once. The chain is built from TRBV20-1 and TRBJ2-1; 9 bases are a match to TRBD2. This clonotype originated in a female donor in good health, serving as a healthy control. Sequenced input: memory CD4+ T cells from blood. CDR3 DNA: TGCAGTGCTAGACAGACTAGCGGAGGTGAGCAGTTCTTC. Protein: CSARQTSGGEQFF.